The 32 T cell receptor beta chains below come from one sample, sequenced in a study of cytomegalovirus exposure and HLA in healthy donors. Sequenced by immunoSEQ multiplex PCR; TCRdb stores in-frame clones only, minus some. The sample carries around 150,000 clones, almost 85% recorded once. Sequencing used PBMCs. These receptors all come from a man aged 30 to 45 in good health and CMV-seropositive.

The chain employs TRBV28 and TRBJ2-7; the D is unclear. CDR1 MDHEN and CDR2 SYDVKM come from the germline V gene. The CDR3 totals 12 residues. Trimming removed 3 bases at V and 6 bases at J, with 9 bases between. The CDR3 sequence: CASSFPAGEQYF. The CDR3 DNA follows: TGTGCCAGCAGTTTTCCGGCAGGCGAGCAGTACTTC.

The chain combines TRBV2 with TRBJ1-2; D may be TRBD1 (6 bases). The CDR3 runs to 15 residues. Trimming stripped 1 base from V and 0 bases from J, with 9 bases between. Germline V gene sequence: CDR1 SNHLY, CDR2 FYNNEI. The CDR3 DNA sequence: TGTGCCAGCAGTGAAGACAGGGCCTCTAACTATGGCTACACCTTC. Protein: CASSEDRASNYGYTF.

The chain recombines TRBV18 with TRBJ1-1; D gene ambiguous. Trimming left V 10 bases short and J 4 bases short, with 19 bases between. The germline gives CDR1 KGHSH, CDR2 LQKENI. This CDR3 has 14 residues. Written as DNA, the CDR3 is TGTGCCACTGCGGGCAGCCTCGGGAGCACTGAAGCTTTCTTT. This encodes CATAGSLGSTEAFF.

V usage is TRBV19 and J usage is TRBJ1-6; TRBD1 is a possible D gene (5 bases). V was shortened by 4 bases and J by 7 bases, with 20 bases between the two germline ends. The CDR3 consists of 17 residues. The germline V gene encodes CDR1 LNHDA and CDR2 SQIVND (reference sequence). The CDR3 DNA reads TGTGCCAGTAGTACCCCCGGGGCGCGGGGCGAAAATTCACCCCTCCACTTT. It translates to CASSTPGARGENSPLHF.

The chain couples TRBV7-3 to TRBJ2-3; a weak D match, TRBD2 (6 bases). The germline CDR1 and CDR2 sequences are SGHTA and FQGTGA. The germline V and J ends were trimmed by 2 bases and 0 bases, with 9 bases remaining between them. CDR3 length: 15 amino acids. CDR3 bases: TGTGCCAGCAGCTTAGGCGGGGTAAGCACAGATACGCAGTATTTT. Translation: CASSLGGVSTDTQYF.

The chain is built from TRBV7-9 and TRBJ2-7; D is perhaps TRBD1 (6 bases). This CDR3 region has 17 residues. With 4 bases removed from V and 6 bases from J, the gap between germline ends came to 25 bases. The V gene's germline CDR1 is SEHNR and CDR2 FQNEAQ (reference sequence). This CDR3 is CASSSLQQGSDYREQYF. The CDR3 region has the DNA TGTGCCAGCAGCTCCTTACAACAGGGTTCCGATTACCGCGAGCAGTACTTC.

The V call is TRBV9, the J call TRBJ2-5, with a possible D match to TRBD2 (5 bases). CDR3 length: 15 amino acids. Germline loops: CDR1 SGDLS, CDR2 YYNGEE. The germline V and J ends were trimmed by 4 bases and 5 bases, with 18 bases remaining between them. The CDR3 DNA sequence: TGTGCCAGCAGCAGCCGATGGGGAGCTGTTGAGACCCAGTACTTC. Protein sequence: CASSSRWGAVETQYF.

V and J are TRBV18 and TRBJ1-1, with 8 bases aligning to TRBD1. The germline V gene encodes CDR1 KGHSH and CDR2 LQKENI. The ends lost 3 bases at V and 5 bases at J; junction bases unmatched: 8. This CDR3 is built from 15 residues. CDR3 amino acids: CASSPRDRGGTEAFF. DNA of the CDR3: TGTGCCAGCTCACCCCGAGACAGGGGTGGTACTGAAGCTTTCTTT.

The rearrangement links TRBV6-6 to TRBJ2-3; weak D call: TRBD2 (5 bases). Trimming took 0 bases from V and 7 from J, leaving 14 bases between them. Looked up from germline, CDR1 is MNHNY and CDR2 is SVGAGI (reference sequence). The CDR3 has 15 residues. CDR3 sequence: CASSYSTKTANTQYF. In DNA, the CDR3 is TGTGCCAGCAGTTACTCGACTAAAACAGCCAATACGCAGTATTTT.

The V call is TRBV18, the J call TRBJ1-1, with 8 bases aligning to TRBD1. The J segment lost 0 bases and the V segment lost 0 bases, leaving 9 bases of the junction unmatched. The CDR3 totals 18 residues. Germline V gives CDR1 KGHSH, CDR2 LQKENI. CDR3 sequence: CASSPPNQGAVVNTEAFF. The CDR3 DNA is TGTGCCAGCTCACCACCGAACCAGGGGGCTGTGGTGAACACTGAAGCTTTCTTT.

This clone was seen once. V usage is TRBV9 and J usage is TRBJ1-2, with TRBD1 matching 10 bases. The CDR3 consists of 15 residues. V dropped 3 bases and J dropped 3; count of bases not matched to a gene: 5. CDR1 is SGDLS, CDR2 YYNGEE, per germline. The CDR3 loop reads CASSARQGADYGYTF. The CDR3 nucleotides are TGTGCCAGCAGCGCAAGACAGGGGGCGGACTATGGCTACACCTTC. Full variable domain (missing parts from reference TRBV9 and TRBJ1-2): DSGVTQTPKHLITATGQRVTLRCSPRSGDLSVYWYQQSLDQGLQFLIQYYNGEERAKGNILERFSAQQFPDLHSELNLSSLELGDSALYFCASSARQGADYGYTFGSGTRLTVV.

This chain's CDR3 is CASSLGQDSPLHF. In DNA, the CDR3 is TGCGCCAGCAGCTTGGGGCAGGATTCACCCCTCCACTTT. The V gene is TRBV5-1, the J gene TRBJ1-6; unclear D gene. Germline CDR1 is SGHRS and CDR2 is YFSETQ. V dropped 0 bases and J dropped 8 bases, with 6 bases sitting between them. CDR3 length: 13 amino acids.

This CDR3 is CASSLNPPGGNQPQHF. The CDR3 DNA sequence: TGTGCCAGCAGCTTAAACCCCCCGGGAGGCAATCAGCCCCAGCATTTT. V gene TRBV7-2 combines with J gene TRBJ1-5; the D is unclear. The length of the CDR3 is 16 residues. CDR1 and CDR2 from the germline V gene are SGHTA and FQGNSA. V lost 2 bases and J lost 2, with 13 bases in between.

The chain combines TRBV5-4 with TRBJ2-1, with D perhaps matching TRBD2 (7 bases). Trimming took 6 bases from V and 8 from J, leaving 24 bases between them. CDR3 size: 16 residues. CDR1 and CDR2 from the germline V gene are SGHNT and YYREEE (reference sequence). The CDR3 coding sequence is TGTGCCAGCACCCGGGGAGGGGGTACGGGTAACCATGAGCAGTTCTTC. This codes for CASTRGGGTGNHEQFF.

The CDR3 DNA is TGTGCCAGCAGTGAAGGGGTCGGCAGCGAGGAGACCCAGTACTTC. This encodes CASSEGVGSEETQYF. The chain recombines TRBV2 with TRBJ2-5, with D hard to call. The length of the CDR3 is 15 residues. V lost 1 base to trimming and J lost 5 bases, with 14 bases between them. CDR1 and CDR2 from the germline V gene are SNHLY and FYNNEI.

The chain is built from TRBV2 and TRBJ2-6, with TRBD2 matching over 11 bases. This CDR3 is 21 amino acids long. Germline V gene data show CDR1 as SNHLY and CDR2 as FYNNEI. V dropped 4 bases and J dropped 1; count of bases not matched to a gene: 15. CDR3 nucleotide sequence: TGTGCCAGCAGTGGATCCCCCGGCGGTAGCGGGGGGGCTTCTGGGGCCAACGTCCTGACTTTC. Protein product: CASSGSPGGSGGASGANVLTF.

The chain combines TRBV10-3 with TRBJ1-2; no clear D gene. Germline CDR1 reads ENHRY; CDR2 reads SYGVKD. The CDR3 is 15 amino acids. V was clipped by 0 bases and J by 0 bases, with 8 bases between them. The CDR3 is CAISESRNPNYGYTF. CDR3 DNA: TGTGCCATCAGTGAGTCCAGGAACCCTAACTATGGCTACACCTTC.

CDR3 sequence reads: CASSFGGLIYGYTF. CDR3 coding DNA: TGTGCCAGCAGCTTTGGGGGGTTGATCTATGGCTACACCTTC. The rearrangement joins TRBV5-6 to TRBJ1-2, with a possible D match to TRBD1 (5 bases). The CDR3 covers 14 residues. CDR1 and CDR2 from the germline V gene are SGHDT and YYEEEE. Deletions cut 2 bases from V and 4 bases from J, with 12 bases between.

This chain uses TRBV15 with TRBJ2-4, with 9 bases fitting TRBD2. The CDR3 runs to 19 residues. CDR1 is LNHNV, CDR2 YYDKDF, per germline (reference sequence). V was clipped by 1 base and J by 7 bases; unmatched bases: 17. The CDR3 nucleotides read TGTGCCACCAGCAGAGGTATAGCTAGCGGGAAGATCAAGGGGAACATTCAGTACTTC. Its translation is CATSRGIASGKIKGNIQYF.

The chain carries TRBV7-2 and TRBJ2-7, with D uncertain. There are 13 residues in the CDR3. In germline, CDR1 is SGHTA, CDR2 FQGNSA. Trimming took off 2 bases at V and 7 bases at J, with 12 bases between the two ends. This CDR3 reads CASSLNREEEQYF. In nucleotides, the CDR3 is TGTGCCAGCAGCTTAAACCGAGAGGAAGAGCAGTACTTC.

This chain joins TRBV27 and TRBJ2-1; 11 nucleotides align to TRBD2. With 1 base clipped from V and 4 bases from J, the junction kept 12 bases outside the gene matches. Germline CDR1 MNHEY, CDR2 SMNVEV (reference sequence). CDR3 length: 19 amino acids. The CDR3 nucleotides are TGTGCCAGCAGTTTATTAAGGCGGCGCGGACTAGCGGGTTACAATGAGCAGTTCTTC. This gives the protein CASSLLRRRGLAGYNEQFF.

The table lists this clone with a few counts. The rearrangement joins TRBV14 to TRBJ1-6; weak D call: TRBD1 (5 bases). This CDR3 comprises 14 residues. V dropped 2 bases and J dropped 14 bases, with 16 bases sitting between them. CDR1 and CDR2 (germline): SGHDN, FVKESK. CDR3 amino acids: CASSQRQGTETLHF. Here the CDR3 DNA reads TGTGCCAGCAGCCAAAGGCAGGGAACGGAAACCCTCCACTTT.

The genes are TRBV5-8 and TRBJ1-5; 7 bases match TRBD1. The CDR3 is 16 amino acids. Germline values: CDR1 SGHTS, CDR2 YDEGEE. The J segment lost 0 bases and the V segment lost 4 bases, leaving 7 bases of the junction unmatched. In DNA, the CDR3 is TGTGCCAGCAGCATAACAGGGGCCTATAGCAATCAGCCCCAGCATTTT. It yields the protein CASSITGAYSNQPQHF. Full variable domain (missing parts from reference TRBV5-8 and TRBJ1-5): EAGVTQSPTHLIKTRGQQATLRCSPISGHTSVYWYQQALGLGLQFLLWYDEGEERNRGNFPPRFSGRQFPNYSSELNVNALELEDSALYLCASSITGAYSNQPQHFGDGTRLSIL.

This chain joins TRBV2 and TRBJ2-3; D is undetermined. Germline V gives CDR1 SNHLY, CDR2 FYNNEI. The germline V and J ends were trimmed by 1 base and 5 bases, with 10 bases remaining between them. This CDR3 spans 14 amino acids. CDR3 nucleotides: TGTGCCAGCAGTGAAGACCTAGTTGGAGATACGCAGTATTTT. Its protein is CASSEDLVGDTQYF.

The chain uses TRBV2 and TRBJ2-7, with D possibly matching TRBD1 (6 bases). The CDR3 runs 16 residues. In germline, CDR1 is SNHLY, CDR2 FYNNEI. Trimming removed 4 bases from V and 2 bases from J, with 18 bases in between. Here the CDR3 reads CASSGHGTTKPYEQYF. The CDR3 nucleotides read TGTGCCAGCAGTGGCCATGGGACAACAAAACCCTACGAGCAGTACTTC.

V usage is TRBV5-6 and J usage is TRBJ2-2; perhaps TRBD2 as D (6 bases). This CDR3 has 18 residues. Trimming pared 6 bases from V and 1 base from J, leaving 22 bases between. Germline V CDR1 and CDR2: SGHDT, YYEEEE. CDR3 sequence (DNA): TGTGCCAGCACCTCGCTGGAGGGATTTTGGCTGAACACCGGGGAGCTGTTTTTT. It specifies CASTSLEGFWLNTGELFF.

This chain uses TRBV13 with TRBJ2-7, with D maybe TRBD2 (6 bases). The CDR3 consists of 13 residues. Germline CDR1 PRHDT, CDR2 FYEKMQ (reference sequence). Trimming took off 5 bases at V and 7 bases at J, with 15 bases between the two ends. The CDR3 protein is CASSPSGSLEQYF. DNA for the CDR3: TGTGCCAGCAGCCCCAGCGGGTCCCTTGAGCAGTACTTC. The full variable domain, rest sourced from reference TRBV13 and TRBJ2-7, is AAGVIQSPRHLIKEKRETATLKCYPIPRHDTVYWYQQGPGQDPQFLISFYEKMQSDKGSIPDRFSAQQFSDYHSELNMSSLELGDSALYFCASSPSGSLEQYFGPGTRLTVT.

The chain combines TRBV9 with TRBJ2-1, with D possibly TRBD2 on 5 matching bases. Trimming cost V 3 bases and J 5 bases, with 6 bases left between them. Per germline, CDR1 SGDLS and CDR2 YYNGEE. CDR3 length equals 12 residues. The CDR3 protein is CASSAGDNEQFF. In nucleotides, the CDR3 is TGTGCCAGCAGCGCCGGGGACAATGAGCAGTTCTTC.

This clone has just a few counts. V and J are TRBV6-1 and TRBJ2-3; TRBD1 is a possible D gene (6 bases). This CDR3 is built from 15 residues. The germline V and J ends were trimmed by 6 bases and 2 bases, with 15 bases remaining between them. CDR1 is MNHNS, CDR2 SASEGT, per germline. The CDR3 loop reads CASRDPRGHTDTQYF. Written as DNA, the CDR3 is TGTGCCAGCAGGGATCCGAGGGGACACACAGATACGCAGTATTTT.

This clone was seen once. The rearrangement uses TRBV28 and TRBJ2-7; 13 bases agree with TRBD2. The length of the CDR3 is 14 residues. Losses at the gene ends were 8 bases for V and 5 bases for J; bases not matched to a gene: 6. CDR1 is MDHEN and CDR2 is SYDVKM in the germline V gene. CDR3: CASQRTSGSHEQYF. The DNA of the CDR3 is TGTGCCAGCCAGAGGACTAGCGGGAGTCACGAGCAGTACTTC.

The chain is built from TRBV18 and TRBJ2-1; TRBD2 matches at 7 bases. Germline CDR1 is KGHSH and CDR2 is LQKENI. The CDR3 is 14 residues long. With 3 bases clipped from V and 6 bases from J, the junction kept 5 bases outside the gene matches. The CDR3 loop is CASSPRSSGNEQFF. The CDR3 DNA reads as TGTGCCAGCTCACCGCGGTCTAGCGGCAATGAGCAGTTCTTC.

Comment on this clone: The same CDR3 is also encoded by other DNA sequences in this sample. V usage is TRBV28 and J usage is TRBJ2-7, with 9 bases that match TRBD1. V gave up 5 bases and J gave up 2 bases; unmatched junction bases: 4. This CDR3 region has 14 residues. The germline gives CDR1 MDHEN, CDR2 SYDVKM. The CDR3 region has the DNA TGTGCCAGCAGTCCGGGACAGGGACCCTACGAGCAGTACTTC. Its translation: CASSPGQGPYEQYF.